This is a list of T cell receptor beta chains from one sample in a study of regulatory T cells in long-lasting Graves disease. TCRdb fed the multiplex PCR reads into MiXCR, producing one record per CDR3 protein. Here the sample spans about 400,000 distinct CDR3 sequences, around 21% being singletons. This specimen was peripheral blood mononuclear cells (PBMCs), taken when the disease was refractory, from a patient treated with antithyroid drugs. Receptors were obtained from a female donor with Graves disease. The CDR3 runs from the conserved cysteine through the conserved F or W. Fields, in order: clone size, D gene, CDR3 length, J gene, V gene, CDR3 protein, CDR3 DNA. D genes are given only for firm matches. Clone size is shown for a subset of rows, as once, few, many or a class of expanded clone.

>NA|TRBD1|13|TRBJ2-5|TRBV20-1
CSATRQGGETQYF
TGCAGTGCTACTAGACAGGGGGGGGAGACCCAGTACTTC
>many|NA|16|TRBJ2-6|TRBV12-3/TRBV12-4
CASSSPGGPGANVLTF
TGTGCCAGCAGTTCTCCGGGTGGGCCTGGGGCCAACGTCCTGACTTTC
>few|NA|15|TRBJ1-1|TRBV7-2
CASSFSTGLNTEAFF
TGTGCCAGCAGTTTCAGTACAGGGTTGAACACTGAAGCTTTCTTT
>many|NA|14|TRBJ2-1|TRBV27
CASSWEFSYNEQFF
TGTGCCAGCAGCTGGGAGTTCTCCTACAATGAGCAGTTCTTC
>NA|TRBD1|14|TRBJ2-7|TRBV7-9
CASSARDSPYEQYF
TGTGCCAGCAGCGCTCGGGACAGTCCCTACGAGCAGTACTTC
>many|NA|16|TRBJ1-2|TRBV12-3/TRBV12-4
CASTPEMGSTNYGYTF
TGTGCCAGCACCCCAGAAATGGGTAGCACTAACTATGGCTACACCTTC
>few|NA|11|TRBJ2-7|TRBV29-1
CSVRKGNEQYF
TGCAGCGTTCGGAAGGGGAACGAGCAGTACTTC
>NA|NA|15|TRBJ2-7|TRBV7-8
CASSLDGTPTYEQYF
TGTGCCAGCAGCTTGGACGGGACACCAACCTACGAGCAGTACTTC
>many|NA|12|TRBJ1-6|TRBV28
CASSFLVQPLHF
TGTGCCAGCAGTTTTCTAGTCCAACCCCTCCACTTT
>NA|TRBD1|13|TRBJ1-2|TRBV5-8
CASSRTGKVGYTF
TGTGCCAGCAGCCGGACAGGGAAGGTTGGCTACACCTTC
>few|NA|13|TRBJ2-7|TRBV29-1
CSINLGGGHEQYF
TGCAGCATCAACCTGGGAGGAGGACACGAGCAGTACTTC
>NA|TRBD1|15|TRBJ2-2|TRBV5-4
CASSGRTGNTGELFF
TGTGCCAGCAGCGGCCGGACAGGGAACACCGGGGAGCTGTTTTTT
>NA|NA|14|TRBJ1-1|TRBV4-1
CASNPTTGNTEAFF
TGCGCCAGCAACCCTACGACGGGGAACACTGAAGCTTTCTTT
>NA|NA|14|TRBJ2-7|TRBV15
CATSRDYAGTEQYF
TGTGCCACCAGCAGAGATTATGCGGGAACGGAGCAGTACTTC
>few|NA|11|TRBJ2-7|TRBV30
CAWSRATEQYF
TGTGCCTGGAGCCGCGCGACCGAGCAGTACTTC
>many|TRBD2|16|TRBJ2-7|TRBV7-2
CASSLEGTSGSYEQYF
TGTGCCAGCAGCTTAGAGGGGACTAGCGGGAGCTACGAGCAGTACTTC
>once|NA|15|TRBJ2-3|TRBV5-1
CASSLVWVSTDTQYF
TGCGCCAGCAGCTTGGTCTGGGTTTCCACAGATACGCAGTATTTT
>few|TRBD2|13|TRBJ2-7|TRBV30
CAWSPSGSGEQYF
TGTGCCTGGAGTCCTAGCGGGAGTGGCGAGCAGTACTTC
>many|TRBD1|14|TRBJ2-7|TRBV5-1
CASSLTAGGEEQYF
TGCGCCAGCAGCTTGACTGCAGGGGGCGAAGAGCAGTACTTC
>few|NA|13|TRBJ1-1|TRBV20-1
CSAKGWANTEAFF
TGCAGTGCTAAGGGTTGGGCGAACACTGAAGCTTTCTTT
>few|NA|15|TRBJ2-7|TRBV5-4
CASSSGDSGAYEQYF
TGTGCCAGCAGCTCGGGGGACAGCGGGGCGTACGAGCAGTACTTC
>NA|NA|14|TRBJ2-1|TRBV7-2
CASSRGMRGNEQFF
TGTGCCAGCAGCCGTGGGATGCGGGGCAATGAGCAGTTCTTC
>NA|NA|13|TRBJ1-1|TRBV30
CAWSVLRGTEAFF
TGTGCCTGGAGTGTATTAAGAGGCACTGAAGCTTTCTTT
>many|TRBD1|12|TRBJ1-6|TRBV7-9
CASRQGNSPLHF
TGTGCCAGCAGACAGGGGAATTCACCCCTCCACTTT
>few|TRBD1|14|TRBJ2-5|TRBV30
CAWIHPGQGETQYF
TGTGCCTGGATTCACCCGGGACAGGGGGAGACCCAGTACTTC
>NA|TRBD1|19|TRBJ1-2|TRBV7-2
CASSPVVWQGGPNHHGYTF
TGTGCCAGCAGCCCCGTGGTTTGGCAGGGGGGACCTAACCATCATGGCTACACCTTC
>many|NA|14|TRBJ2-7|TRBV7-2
CASSFLSRTYEQYF
TGTGCCAGCAGCTTTCTGTCCAGAACCTACGAGCAGTACTTC
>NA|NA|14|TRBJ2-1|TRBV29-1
CSAGGGVSYNEQFF
TGCAGCGCCGGAGGGGGCGTCTCCTACAATGAGCAGTTCTTC
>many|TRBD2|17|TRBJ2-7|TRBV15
CATSRDLGAGGTYEQYF
TGTGCCACCAGCAGAGATTTGGGAGCGGGAGGGACCTACGAGCAGTACTTC
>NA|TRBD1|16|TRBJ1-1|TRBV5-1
CASSPGYRGSSTEAFF
TGCGCCAGCAGCCCGGGCTACAGGGGGAGTAGCACTGAAGCTTTCTTT
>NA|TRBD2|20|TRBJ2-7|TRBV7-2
CASSGPGTSGRARETYEQYF
TGTGCCAGCAGCGGTCCCGGGACTAGCGGGAGGGCCCGGGAGACCTACGAGCAGTACTTC
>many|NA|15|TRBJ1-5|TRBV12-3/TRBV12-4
CASSLKGDGGQPQHF
TGTGCCAGCAGTTTAAAGGGGGACGGAGGTCAGCCCCAGCATTTT
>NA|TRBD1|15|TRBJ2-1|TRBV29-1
CSDRPRDRGLTEQFF
TGCAGCGACCGACCTCGGGACAGGGGGTTAACTGAGCAGTTCTTC
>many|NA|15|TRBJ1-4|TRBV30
CAWSLNSATNEKLFF
TGTGCCTGGAGTCTAAACAGTGCAACTAATGAAAAACTGTTTTTT
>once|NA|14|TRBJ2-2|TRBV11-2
CASSLIKLDRELFF
TGTGCCAGCAGCCTTATAAAGTTAGACCGGGAGCTGTTTTTT
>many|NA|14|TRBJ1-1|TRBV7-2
CASSSRISGTEAFF
TGTGCCAGCAGCTCTAGGATCTCAGGCACTGAAGCTTTCTTT
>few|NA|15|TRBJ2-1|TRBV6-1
CASSPTVLTYNEQFF
TGTGCCAGCAGCCCTACAGTGTTGACCTACAATGAGCAGTTCTTC
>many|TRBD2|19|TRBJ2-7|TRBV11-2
CASSSRPLAAGGPSYEQYF
TGTGCCAGCAGCTCCCGCCCGTTAGCAGCGGGAGGGCCTTCATACGAGCAGTACTTC
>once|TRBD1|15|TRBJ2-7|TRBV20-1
CSAHAGTGGFDEQYF
TGCAGTGCTCACGCCGGGACAGGGGGCTTCGACGAGCAGTACTTC
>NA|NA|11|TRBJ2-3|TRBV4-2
CASSETDTQYF
TGTGCCAGCAGCGAAACAGATACGCAGTATTTT
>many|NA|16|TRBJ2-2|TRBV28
CASSLLWGFGTGELFF
TGTGCCAGCAGTTTATTATGGGGCTTTGGGACCGGGGAGCTGTTTTTT
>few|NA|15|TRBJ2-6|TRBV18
CASSLQGNGANVLTF
TGTGCCAGCTCACTTCAGGGAAATGGGGCCAACGTCCTGACTTTC
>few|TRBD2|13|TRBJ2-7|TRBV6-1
CASTGLAGREQYF
TGTGCCAGCACGGGACTAGCGGGGCGCGAGCAGTACTTC
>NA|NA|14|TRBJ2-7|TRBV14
CASSQVSLGYEQYF
TGTGCCAGCAGCCAAGTATCCTTGGGCTACGAGCAGTACTTC
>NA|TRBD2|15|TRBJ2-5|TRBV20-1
CSAISGLQLQGTQYF
TGCAGTGCGATATCGGGACTACAACTTCAAGGGACCCAGTACTTC
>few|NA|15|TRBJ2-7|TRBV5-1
CASSLEWPTVYEQYF
TGCGCCAGCAGCTTGGAATGGCCGACAGTCTACGAGCAGTACTTC
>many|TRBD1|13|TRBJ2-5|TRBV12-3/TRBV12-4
CASSETGAETQYF
TGTGCCAGCAGTGAGACAGGGGCAGAGACCCAGTACTTC
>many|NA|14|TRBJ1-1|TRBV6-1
CASNPGLMNTEAFF
TGTGCCAGCAACCCGGGACTGATGAACACTGAAGCTTTCTTT
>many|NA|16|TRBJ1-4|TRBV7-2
CASSPGCVVGSEKLFF
TGTGCCAGCAGCCCAGGGTGTGTTGTCGGGAGCGAAAAACTGTTTTTT